A single sample is the source of the 11 T cell receptor beta chains below, sequenced in a study of T cells after posttransplantation cyclophosphamide. The assay was immunoSEQ multiplex PCR, and TCRdb's table has in-frame clones only and misses some. Of some 64,000 clones in the sample, approximately 92% were seen once. The sample consisted of PBMCs. These TCRs come from a woman between 25 and 40 years old in good health and a related stem cell transplant donor.

This chain uses TRBV7-8 with TRBJ1-2, with a possible D match to TRBD1 (6 bases). CDR3 length equals 17 residues. V lost 5 bases, J lost 0 bases, and 19 bases lay in between. Per germline, CDR1 SGHVS and CDR2 FQNEAQ. The CDR3 sequence is CASSRIALDRTNYGYTF. CDR3 DNA sequence: TGTGCCAGCAGCCGAATTGCATTGGACAGAACTAACTATGGCTACACCTTC.

This clone was detected once. The chain carries TRBV6-1 and TRBJ1-2, with D hard to call. Germline V gene sequence: CDR1 MNHNS, CDR2 SASEGT. V was pared by 1 base and J by 8 bases, with 17 bases between. CDR3 length equals 15 residues. CDR3: CASSEVATSLYGYTF. CDR3 DNA: TGTGCCAGCAGTGAAGTCGCGACATCTCTTTACGGCTACACCTTC.

As concerns this clone: Distinct nucleotide sequences in the sample also encode this CDR3. The chain joins TRBV5-8 to TRBJ2-5; TRBD1 might be the D (5 bases). V shed 1 base and J shed 5 bases, with 9 bases lying between them. CDR1 is SGHTS and CDR2 is YDEGEE in the germline V gene. CDR3 size: 13 residues. The CDR3 DNA follows: TGTGCCAGCAGCTTGCAGGGAAGGGAGACCCAGTACTTC. Protein: CASSLQGRETQYF.

This rearrangement joins TRBV5-5 to TRBJ2-7, with a tentative D call TRBD2 (7 bases). The CDR3 spans 16 residues. In germline, CDR1 is SGHKS, CDR2 YYEKEE (reference sequence). Trimming removed 4 bases at V and 11 bases at J, with 28 bases between. The CDR3 DNA sequence: TGTGCCAGCAGCGAGGAAACGGGGGGCCCCCTGAACGAAAAGTACTTC. Translated: CASSEETGGPLNEKYF.

This sequence joins TRBV19 and TRBJ1-2; D unresolved. The V end was cut by 7 bases, the J end by 4 bases, with 13 bases between. The CDR3 is made up of 13 amino acids. Germline V lookup: CDR1 LNHDA, CDR2 SQIVND (reference sequence). CDR3 in DNA: TGTGCCAGTAACCCAGGACGGTTCTATGGCTACACCTTC. Translating gives CASNPGRFYGYTF.

The J gene is TRBJ1-2, the V gene TRBV7-2; 8 bases line up with TRBD1. The CDR3 consists of 14 residues. Germline V lookup: CDR1 SGHTA, CDR2 FQGNSA. The J segment lost 6 bases and the V segment lost 4 bases, leaving 7 bases of the junction unmatched. The CDR3 coding sequence is TGTGCCAGCAGCTCAGGACAGGGTGTACATGGCTACACCTTC. Its protein product is CASSSGQGVHGYTF.

This chain uses TRBV5-6 with TRBJ1-5, with D possibly TRBD1 on 5 matching bases. This CDR3 region has 16 residues. Germline V gene sequence: CDR1 SGHDT, CDR2 YYEEEE. Deletions cut 3 bases from V and 9 bases from J, with 22 bases between. Here the CDR3 reads CASSSRRDSTRGPQHF. The CDR3 coding sequence is TGTGCCAGCAGCTCAAGACGGGACTCAACGCGGGGGCCCCAGCATTTT.

The chain links TRBV30 to TRBJ1-1, with D perhaps matching TRBD1 (5 bases). V gave up 0 bases and J gave up 6 bases, with 11 bases separating them. Per germline, CDR1 GTSNPN and CDR2 SVGIG (reference sequence). This CDR3 spans 13 amino acids. CDR3 nucleotide sequence: TGTGCCTGGAGTGTACTAGGGGAGCCTGAAGCTTTCTTT. It is translated as CAWSVLGEPEAFF.

The gene calls are TRBV7-9 and TRBJ1-3, with D uncertain. V was cut by 6 bases and J by 2 bases, with 11 bases left in between. Germline loops: CDR1 SEHNR, CDR2 FQNEAQ (reference sequence). The CDR3 is 14 amino acids. CDR3 nucleotide sequence: TGTGCCAGCAGATCTCGGGCAACTGGAAACACCATATATTTT. It is translated as CASRSRATGNTIYF.

This clone is a singleton in its sample. This chain links TRBV10-3 with TRBJ2-2; 12 bases agree with TRBD2. The ends lost 6 bases at V and 7 bases at J; junction bases unmatched: 6. The CDR3 is made up of 15 amino acids. Per the germline V gene, CDR1 is ENHRY and CDR2 is SYGVKD. DNA of the CDR3: TGTGCCATCAGCCCTAGCGGGGGGGCGAGCGGGGAGCTGTTTTTT. Its protein product is CAISPSGGASGELFF.

The CDR3 reads CASSPRTGGNSPLHF. CDR3 bases: TGTGCCAGCAGCCCCCGGACAGGGGGAAATTCACCCCTCCACTTT. The chain combines TRBV7-9 with TRBJ1-6; TRBD1 matches 10 bases. Germline V gives CDR1 SEHNR, CDR2 FQNEAQ (reference sequence). This CDR3 contains 15 residues. The V segment lost 5 bases and the J segment 7 bases; nucleotides outside the gene matches: 5.